This TCR beta chain stems from a study of cytomegalovirus exposure and HLA in healthy donors. Researchers ran the PCR with 60 Vbeta and 13 Jbeta primers. Sequencing was performed with immunoSEQ multiplex PCR; in TCRdb, only in-frame clones are kept and a portion is missing. The table has about 200,000 clones, roughly 80% seen once. The ends were cut back, 8 bases at V and 5 bases at J, with 18 bases in the middle. The CDR3 extends over 14 amino acids. CDR1 and CDR2 from the germline V gene are SGHAT and FQNNGV. This TCR was sampled from a middle-aged man in good health and CMV-seronegative. The sequenced material came from PBMCs. The V gene is TRBV11-2, the J gene TRBJ2-5; D perhaps matches TRBD1 (5 bases). The DNA of the CDR3 is TGTGCCAGCTCCCCGGCAATCCACAGGGAGACCCAGTACTTC. Its translation: CASSPAIHRETQYF.